The source of this TCR beta chain is a study of blood T cell repertoires in COVID-19. Across the whole study: The samples span acute and convalescent COVID-19 from the United States, Italy and Spain. In each case, the material was cDNA or gDNA derived from T cells, B-cell-depleted T cells, or PBMCs.

This CDR3 spans 13 amino acids. V was clipped by 1 base and J by 3 bases, with 6 bases between them. Per germline, CDR1 LGHDT and CDR2 YNNKEL (reference sequence). Original processing notes: Nucleated cell counts were estimated from reference gene primer amplification. Assay used: immunoSEQ multiplex PCR; TCRdb lists only in-frame clones, some missing. V, J and clone size are those of that table, while D and trimming were read from the DNA. The sample includes about 200,000 clones, about 88% of them seen just once. The Seattle site enrolled patients during active infection and followed them longitudinally. This clone appeared once.

The TCR originated in a woman in her forties or fifties with COVID-19, enrolled during active disease. Sequencing was performed on peripheral blood. The chain couples TRBV3-1 (or the pseudogene TRBV3-2) to TRBJ1-2; the D gene is possibly TRBD1 (6 bases). CDR3 loop: CASSQGTDYGYTF. The CDR3 bases are TGTGCCAGCAGCCAAGGGACAGACTATGGCTACACCTTC.